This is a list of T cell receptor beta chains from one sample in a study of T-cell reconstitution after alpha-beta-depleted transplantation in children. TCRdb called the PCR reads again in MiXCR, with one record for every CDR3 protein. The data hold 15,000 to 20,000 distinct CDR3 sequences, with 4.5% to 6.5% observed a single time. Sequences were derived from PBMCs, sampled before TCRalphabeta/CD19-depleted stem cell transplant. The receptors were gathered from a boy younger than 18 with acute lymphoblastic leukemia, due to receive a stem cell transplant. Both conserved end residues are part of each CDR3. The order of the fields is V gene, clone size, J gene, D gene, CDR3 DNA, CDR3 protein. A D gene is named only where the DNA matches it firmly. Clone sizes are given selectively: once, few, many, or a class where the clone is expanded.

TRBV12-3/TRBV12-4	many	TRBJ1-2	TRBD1	TGTGCCAGCAACCACAGGGGGTGGAATAACTATGGCTACACCTTC	CASNHRGWNNYGYTF
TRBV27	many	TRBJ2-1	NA	TGTGCCAGCAGTTTAGAGTGGCAGGGGGGATACAATGAGCAGTTCTTC	CASSLEWQGGYNEQFF
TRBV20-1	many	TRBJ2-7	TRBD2	TGCAGTGCCGCCACGGGACTAGGGTCCTACGAGCAGTACTTC	CSAATGLGSYEQYF
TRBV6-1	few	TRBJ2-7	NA	TGTGCCAGCAGTGAATGGGGGACCACCTACTACGAGCAGTACTTC	CASSEWGTTYYEQYF
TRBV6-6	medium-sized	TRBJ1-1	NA	TGTGCCAGCAGTTATAGGACGAGGACCACTGAAGCTTTCTTT	CASSYRTRTTEAFF
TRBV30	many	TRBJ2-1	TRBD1	TGTGCCTGGAGTGGTTCAGGGGGTACCTACAATGAGCAGTTCTTC	CAWSGSGGTYNEQFF
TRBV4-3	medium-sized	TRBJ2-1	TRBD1	TGCGCCAGCAGCCAAGGGGGGACAGCCTTAAAGCAGTTCTTC	CASSQGGTALKQFF
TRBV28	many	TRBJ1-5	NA	TGTGCCAGCAGCCCAACTCCTGCCCCTCAGCCCCAGCATTTT	CASSPTPAPQPQHF
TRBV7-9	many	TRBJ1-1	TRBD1	TGTGCCAGCACCGCCGACAGGGGTGTCACTGAAGCTTTCTTT	CASTADRGVTEAFF
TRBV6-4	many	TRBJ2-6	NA	TGTGCCAGCAGTGATTCTCAGTACAGCAAGGGGGCCAACGTCCTGACTTTC	CASSDSQYSKGANVLTF
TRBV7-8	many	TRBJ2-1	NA	TGTGCCAGCAGCCCCGGGGACGCCCGAGACTCCTACAATGAGCAGTTCTTC	CASSPGDARDSYNEQFF
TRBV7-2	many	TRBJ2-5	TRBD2	TGTGCCAGCAGCTCGAGCGGGAACCAAGAGACCCAGTACTTC	CASSSSGNQETQYF
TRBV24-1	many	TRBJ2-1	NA	TGTGCCACCAGTGTTTCCCTTTTCGTTGGTCGGACCAAAAGCTCCTACAATGAGCAGTTCTTC	CATSVSLFVGRTKSSYNEQFF
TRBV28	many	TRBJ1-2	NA	TGTGCCAGCAAATCGACAGCTAACTATGGCTACACCTTC	CASKSTANYGYTF
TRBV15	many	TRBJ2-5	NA	TGTGCCACCAGCAGACTCACCATCGGGGTAGAGACCCAGTACTTC	CATSRLTIGVETQYF
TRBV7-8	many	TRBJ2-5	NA	TGTGCCAGCAGCTCACCGACTAGGGGGGAAGAGACCCAGTACTTC	CASSSPTRGEETQYF
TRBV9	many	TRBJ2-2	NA	TGTGCCAGCAGCGTCAACACCGGGGAGCTGTTTTTT	CASSVNTGELFF
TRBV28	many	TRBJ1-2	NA	TGTGCCAGCAGTTTATTGGCCAACTATGGCTACACCTTC	CASSLLANYGYTF
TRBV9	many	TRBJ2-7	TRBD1	TGTGCCAGCAGCTTCACTGGGACAGGGGGACCCTACGAGCAGTACTTC	CASSFTGTGGPYEQYF
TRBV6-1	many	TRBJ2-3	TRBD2	TGTGCCACCAGACTAGCGTGGGGATCAGATACGCAGTATTTT	CATRLAWGSDTQYF
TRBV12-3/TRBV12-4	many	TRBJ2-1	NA	TGTGCCAGCAGCCAAGCCCTCAAATACAATGAGCAGTTCTTC	CASSQALKYNEQFF
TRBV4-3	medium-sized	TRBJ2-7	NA	TGCGCCAGCAGCCAAGTCGAAGGGTTCGACTACGAGCAGTACTTC	CASSQVEGFDYEQYF
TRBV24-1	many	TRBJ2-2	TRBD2	TGTGCCACCAGTGACTCGGGACTAGCGGGGGGGCTTACCGGGGAGCTGTTTTTT	CATSDSGLAGGLTGELFF
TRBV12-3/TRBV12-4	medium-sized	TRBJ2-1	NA	TGTGCCAGCACTCCTTCGACTACTAGTAATGAGCAGTTCTTC	CASTPSTTSNEQFF
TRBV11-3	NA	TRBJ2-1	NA	TGTGCCAGCAGCTTAGATTGGGCAGCTTACAATGAGCAGTTCTTC	CASSLDWAAYNEQFF
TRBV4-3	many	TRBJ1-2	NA	TGCGCCAGCAGCCAAGAATACTTACTAGGCTCATTTAACTATGGCTACACCTTC	CASSQEYLLGSFNYGYTF
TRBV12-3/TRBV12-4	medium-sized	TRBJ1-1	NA	TGTGCCAGCAATCAACAGGTAATGAACACTGAAGCTTTCTTT	CASNQQVMNTEAFF
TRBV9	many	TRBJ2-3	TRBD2	TGTGCCAGCAGCGTACTAGCGGGCACAGATACGCAGTATTTT	CASSVLAGTDTQYF
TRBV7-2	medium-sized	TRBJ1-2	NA	TGTGCCAGCAGCTTTTGGGGGGACTATGGCTACACCTTC	CASSFWGDYGYTF
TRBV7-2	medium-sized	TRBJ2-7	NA	TGTGCCAGCAGCTTAGTGATTAGCGGCGCACCAACCTACGAGCAGTACTTC	CASSLVISGAPTYEQYF
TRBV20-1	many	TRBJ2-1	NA	TGCAGTGCTAGAGATTACAACTCGGGGCAGTTCTTC	CSARDYNSGQFF
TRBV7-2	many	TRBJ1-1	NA	TGTGCCAGCAGCTTAGTAAGGCAGAACACTGAAGCTTTCTTT	CASSLVRQNTEAFF